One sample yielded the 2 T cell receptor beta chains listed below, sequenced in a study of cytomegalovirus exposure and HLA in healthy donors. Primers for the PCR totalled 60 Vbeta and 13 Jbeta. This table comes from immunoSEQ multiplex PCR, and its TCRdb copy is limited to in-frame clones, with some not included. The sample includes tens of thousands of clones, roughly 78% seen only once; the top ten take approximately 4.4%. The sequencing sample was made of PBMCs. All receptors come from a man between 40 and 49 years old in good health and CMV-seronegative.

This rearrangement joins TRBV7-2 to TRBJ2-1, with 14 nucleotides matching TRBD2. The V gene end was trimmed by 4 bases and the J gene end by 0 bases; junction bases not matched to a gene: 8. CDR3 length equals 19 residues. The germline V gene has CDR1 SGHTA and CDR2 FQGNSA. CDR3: CASSSKGLAGASSYNEQFF. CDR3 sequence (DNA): TGTGCCAGCAGCTCCAAGGGACTAGCGGGAGCGAGCTCCTACAATGAGCAGTTCTTC.

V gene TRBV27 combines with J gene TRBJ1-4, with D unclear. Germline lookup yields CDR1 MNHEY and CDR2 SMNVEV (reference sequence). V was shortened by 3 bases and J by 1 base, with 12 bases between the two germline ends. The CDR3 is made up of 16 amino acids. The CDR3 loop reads CASSFTPRKTNEKLFF. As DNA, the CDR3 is TGTGCCAGCAGTTTTACTCCCAGGAAAACTAATGAAAAACTGTTTTTT.